The 27 T cell receptor beta chains listed next were all sequenced from one sample in a study of vaccination effects on CD4 cells after COVID-19. Libraries were prepared by immunoSEQ multiplex PCR; TCRdb keeps only in-frame clonotypes and omits some of them. The sample has under 40,000 clones; 82% are singletons. Investigators separated out CD4+ T cells once 10 days of culture had passed. These receptors' antigens are unknown. The source material was CD4+ T cells from PBMCs cultured without peptide, sampled before COVID-19 vaccination. These receptors were collected from a human donor who received a COVID-19 vaccine.

The chain employs TRBV6-2 or TRBV6-3 and TRBJ2-5; D gene unclear. Germline V gives CDR1 MNHEY, CDR2 SVGEGT. This CDR3 has 13 residues. The V end was cut by 2 bases, the J end by 2 bases, with 6 bases between. CDR3 sequence reads: CASSYLKQETQYF. CDR3 bases: TGTGCCAGCAGTTACCTAAAACAAGAGACCCAGTACTTC.

V gene TRBV7-2 combines with J gene TRBJ2-3, with 7 bases matching TRBD2. Trimming at V came to 5 bases and at J to 0 bases, leaving 5 bases not matched to a gene. The CDR3 length is 15 residues. Per the germline V gene, CDR1 is SGHTA and CDR2 is FQGNSA. This CDR3 is CASSPLATSTDTQYF. The CDR3 region has the DNA TGTGCCAGCAGCCCACTAGCGACTAGCACAGATACGCAGTATTTT.

A few counts support this clone. J is TRBJ1-5 and V is TRBV19; D gene ambiguous. The CDR3 is 12 residues long. Germline assignment: CDR1 LNHDA and CDR2 SQIVND (reference sequence). Deletions cut 3 bases from V and 6 bases from J, with 6 bases between. The chain's CDR3 is CASSMEAQPQHF. The CDR3 DNA is TGTGCCAGTAGTATGGAGGCTCAGCCCCAGCATTTT.

This chain connects TRBV24-1 to TRBJ1-5, with D possibly TRBD1 on 6 matching bases. CDR1 KGHDR and CDR2 SFDVKD come from the germline V gene. This CDR3 comprises 15 residues. Trimming removed 9 bases at V and 9 bases at J, with 23 bases between. The CDR3 is CATLRDTDTISPQHF. CDR3 DNA: TGTGCCACCCTCCGGGACACCGATACCATTTCGCCCCAGCATTTT.

The chain is built from TRBV19 and TRBJ2-2; no clear D gene. Germline V gene data show CDR1 as LNHDA and CDR2 as SQIVND (reference sequence). V lost 2 bases and J 5 bases, leaving 9 bases between the germline ends. The CDR3 covers 14 residues. CDR3 DNA sequence: TGTGCCAGTAGTATATTACAGCTGACCGGGGAGCTGTTTTTT. Its translation is CASSILQLTGELFF.

The chain is built from TRBV24-1 and TRBJ1-2; D unclear. Deletions cut 7 bases from V and 7 bases from J, with 9 bases between. The CDR3 has 11 amino acids. From germline, CDR1 is KGHDR and CDR2 SFDVKD. The CDR3 DNA sequence: TGTGCCACCAGCCCCGGCAGTGGCTACACCTTC. As protein: CATSPGSGYTF.

The table lists this clone with a count of one. This chain uses TRBV6-1 with TRBJ1-4, with D perhaps TRBD1 (6 bases). The CDR3 has 15 amino acids. Germline V gene sequence: CDR1 MNHNS, CDR2 SASEGT. Trimming took 2 bases from V and 5 from J, leaving 12 bases between them. CDR3 loop: CASSELWGRNEKLFF. Here the CDR3 DNA reads TGTGCCAGCAGTGAATTGTGGGGGCGGAATGAAAAACTGTTTTTT.

This rearrangement joins TRBV7-2 to TRBJ1-1, with D possibly TRBD1 on 5 matching bases. From germline, CDR1 is SGHTA and CDR2 FQGNSA. Trimming cost V 5 bases and J 1 base, with 17 bases left between them. CDR3 length equals 16 residues. The CDR3 is CASSPIQRDGNTEAFF. The CDR3 DNA is TGTGCCAGCAGCCCAATCCAGCGGGACGGGAACACTGAAGCTTTCTTT.

V usage is TRBV7-9 and J usage is TRBJ1-2, with D unclear. The CDR3 is 15 amino acids. The ends were cut back, 0 bases at V and 5 bases at J, with 13 bases in the middle. Germline V gives CDR1 SEHNR, CDR2 FQNEAQ (reference sequence). As DNA, the CDR3 is TGTGCCAGCAGCTTAGCTTCCCTTGACATTTATGGCTACACCTTC. Translating gives CASSLASLDIYGYTF.

J is TRBJ1-1 and V is TRBV3-1 (or the pseudogene TRBV3-2); tentatively, D is TRBD1 (5 bases). The germline gives CDR1 LGHDT, CDR2 YNNKEL (reference sequence). This CDR3 comprises 13 residues. V was pared by 5 bases and J by 11 bases, with 18 bases between. CDR3 protein: CASSRGRPPGAFF. The CDR3 coding sequence is TGTGCCAGCAGCAGGGGACGGCCCCCCGGGGCTTTCTTT.

The rearrangement joins TRBV5-1 to TRBJ2-3; 11 positions match TRBD1. The CDR3 covers 16 residues. The V segment lost 4 bases and the J segment 4 bases; nucleotides outside the gene matches: 8. Per the germline V gene, CDR1 is SGHRS and CDR2 is YFSETQ. The DNA of the CDR3 is TGCGCCAGCAGCCTCAGGGGACAGGGGGTGCCAGATACGCAGTATTTT. This sequence encodes CASSLRGQGVPDTQYF.

The chain has TRBV3-1 (or the pseudogene TRBV3-2) and TRBJ1-4, with D perhaps matching TRBD1 (5 bases). Trimming removed 2 bases from V and 12 bases from J, with 7 bases in between. The germline CDR1 and CDR2 sequences are LGHDT and YNNKEL (reference sequence). This CDR3 comprises 11 residues. The CDR3 coding sequence is TGTGCCAGCAGCCAACGGGGACAACTGTTTTTT. It translates to CASSQRGQLFF.

This chain connects TRBV10-3 to TRBJ2-5; 8 bases are shared with TRBD1. Germline CDR1 is ENHRY and CDR2 is SYGVKD. V lost 5 bases, J lost 1 base, and 3 bases stayed unmatched. This CDR3 comprises 14 residues. This CDR3 is CAISRQGSQETQYF. The CDR3 DNA is TGTGCCATCAGTCGACAGGGGTCCCAAGAGACCCAGTACTTC.

The genes are TRBV2 and TRBJ2-7; tentatively, D is TRBD1 (6 bases). The CDR3 is 15 amino acids. The germline CDR1 and CDR2 sequences are SNHLY and FYNNEI. Trimming cost V 2 bases and J 1 base, with 12 bases left between them. CDR3 region: CASSEMGADSYEQYV. The CDR3 DNA reads as TGTGCCAGCAGTGAAATGGGGGCAGATTCCTACGAGCAGTACGTC.

The chain employs TRBV30 and TRBJ1-6; D possibly corresponds to TRBD1 (5 bases). From germline, CDR1 is GTSNPN and CDR2 SVGIG (reference sequence). This CDR3 comprises 14 residues. V was trimmed by 3 bases and J by 7 bases, leaving 13 bases between them. As DNA, the CDR3 is TGTGCCTGGAGAGGACGGGGGAGCAATTCACCCCTCCACTTT. Translated, it gives CAWRGRGSNSPLHF.

V usage is TRBV7-3 and J usage is TRBJ2-2, with 14 bases lining up with TRBD2. Trimming cost V 2 bases and J 8 bases; bases outside gene matches: 4. Germline CDR1 is SGHTA and CDR2 is FQGTGA. The length of the CDR3 is 16 residues. The CDR3 sequence: CASSLWTSGGTGELFF. The CDR3 DNA reads as TGTGCCAGCAGCTTATGGACTAGCGGGGGGACAGGGGAGCTGTTTTTT.

J is TRBJ2-3 and V is TRBV5-1; 8 positions agree with TRBD2. The CDR3 extends over 14 amino acids. CDR1 and CDR2 (germline): SGHRS, YFSETQ. The V gene end was trimmed by 1 base and the J gene end by 5 bases; junction bases not matched to a gene: 3. CDR3 nucleotide sequence: TGCGCCAGCAGCTTGCCTACTAGCGGAGATACGCAGTATTTT. Translating gives CASSLPTSGDTQYF. Using reference TRBV5-1 and TRBJ2-3 for the parts outside the CDR3, the full variable domain is KAGVTQTPRYLIKTRGQQVTLSCSPISGHRSVSWYQQTPGQGLQFLFEYFSETQRNKGNFPGRFSGRQFSNSRSEMNVSTLELGDSALYLCASSLPTSGDTQYFGPGTRLTVL.

This clone was detected only a few times. The rearrangement links TRBV30 to TRBJ1-5, with 8 bases identical to TRBD1. Germline CDR1 and CDR2: GTSNPN and SVGIG (reference sequence). The CDR3 runs 15 residues. V lost 3 bases, J lost 4 bases, and 8 bases stayed unmatched. CDR3 protein: CAWSIQGAWNQPQHF. CDR3 sequence (DNA): TGTGCCTGGAGCATTCAGGGGGCTTGGAATCAGCCCCAGCATTTT. Using reference TRBV30 and TRBJ1-5 for the parts outside the CDR3, the full variable domain is SQTIHQWPATLVQPVGSPLSLECTVEGTSNPNLYWYRQAAGRGLQLLFYSVGIGQISSEVPQNLSASRPQDRQFILSSKKLLLSDSGFYLCAWSIQGAWNQPQHFGDGTRLSIL.

The rearrangement links TRBV6-2 or TRBV6-3 to TRBJ2-6, with D unresolved. V was cut by 2 bases and J by 0 bases, with 2 bases left in between. Germline CDR1 MNHEY, CDR2 SVGEGT. The CDR3 has 14 residues. Written as DNA, the CDR3 is TGTGCCAGCAGTTACCACTCTGGGGCCAACGTCCTGACTTTC. It is translated as CASSYHSGANVLTF.

This clone was recorded a few times. The V gene is TRBV7-7, the J gene TRBJ2-1; 8 bases align to TRBD1. The trim removed 5 bases at V and 5 bases at J, leaving 8 bases unmatched. Per the germline V gene, CDR1 is SSHAT and CDR2 is FNYEAQ (reference sequence). The CDR3 extends over 15 amino acids. CDR3 nucleotide sequence: TGTGCCAGCAGCGCGACCGGGACAGGACACAATGAGCAGTTCTTC. It is translated as CASSATGTGHNEQFF.

V and J are TRBV6-6 and TRBJ1-2, with D tentatively TRBD1 (6 bases). Per the germline V gene, CDR1 is MNHNY and CDR2 is SVGAGI (reference sequence). CDR3 length: 13 amino acids. Trimming took 6 bases from V and 4 from J, leaving 12 bases between them. The CDR3 loop is CASSLGQSYGYTF. The CDR3 region has the DNA TGTGCCAGCAGCCTCGGACAGAGCTATGGCTACACCTTC.

The chain links TRBV7-8 to TRBJ2-3; D remains ambiguous. This CDR3 is 16 amino acids long. Trimming stripped 4 bases from V and 1 base from J, with 15 bases between. Per germline, CDR1 SGHVS and CDR2 FQNEAQ. CDR3 loop: CASSSEGSWGTDTQYF. The CDR3 DNA reads TGTGCCAGCAGCTCTGAAGGGTCGTGGGGCACAGATACGCAGTATTTT.

This clone was detected once. The chain uses TRBV5-1 and TRBJ2-5; D may be TRBD1 or TRBD2 (5 bases each). There are 13 residues in the CDR3. The V end lost 6 bases, the J end lost 5 bases, and 14 bases lay between the germline ends. Per germline, CDR1 SGHRS and CDR2 YFSETQ. CDR3 region: CASTGTVGETQYF. Here the CDR3 DNA reads TGCGCCAGCACCGGGACGGTGGGCGAGACCCAGTACTTC.

V usage is TRBV6-2 or TRBV6-3 and J usage is TRBJ1-2; 7 bases are a match to TRBD1. This CDR3 has 14 residues. The V segment lost 5 bases and the J segment 5 bases; nucleotides outside the gene matches: 8. From germline, CDR1 is MNHEY and CDR2 SVGEGT. CDR3 nucleotides: TGTGCCAGCAGTACACTGGGACAGATTTATGGCTACACCTTC. This encodes CASSTLGQIYGYTF.

The CDR3 sequence: CATSDSVGETQYF. The CDR3, as DNA: TGTGCCACCAGTGATTCAGTAGGTGAGACCCAGTACTTC. This chain links TRBV24-1 with TRBJ2-5; D is ambiguous. The V gene's germline CDR1 is KGHDR and CDR2 SFDVKD. This CDR3 contains 13 residues. Deletions cut 2 bases from V and 5 bases from J, with 8 bases between.

The DNA for the CDR3 is TGTGCCAGCAGCTTAGGGGTGGGCTATGGCTACACCTTC. Protein: CASSLGVGYGYTF. The chain uses TRBV7-3 and TRBJ1-2; D not resolved. This CDR3 comprises 13 residues. From germline, CDR1 is SGHTA and CDR2 FQGTGA. Deletions cut 2 bases from V and 4 bases from J, with 8 bases between. The full variable domain, in which reference TRBV7-3 and TRBJ1-2 provide the parts outside the CDR3, is GAGVSQTPSNKVTEKGKYVELRCDPISGHTALYWYRQSLGQGPEFLIYFQGTGAADDSGLPNDRFFAVRPEGSVSTLKIQRTERGDSAVYLCASSLGVGYGYTFGSGTRLTVV.

The chain carries TRBV29-1 and TRBJ2-7, with D tentatively TRBD1 (5 bases). From germline, CDR1 is SQVTM and CDR2 ANQGSEA. Deletions cut 6 bases from V and 5 bases from J, with 11 bases between. There are 11 residues in the CDR3. The CDR3 protein is CSVRQGNEQYV. DNA for the CDR3: TGCAGCGTCAGGCAGGGTAACGAGCAGTACGTC.